This T cell receptor (beta chain) was obtained from a study of blood T cells in healthy people across ages. It was with a sample-barcoded 5' primer and a J-beta primer mix that a second PCR of roughly 6 to 11 cycles was run. Using its own MiXCR run on the 5' RACE reads, TCRdb lists one record per CDR3 protein. Among 780,000 or so distinct CDR3 sequences, 20% to 30% were seen once, and the ten largest hold approximately 4%. Germline CDR1 is SGHVS and CDR2 is FQNEAQ. The CDR3 totals 16 residues. The V and J ends lost 0 bases and 1 base, in that order; junction bases with no gene match: 5. This clonotype has only a few counts. These data were also filed under a second study, of T cells of mothers and their children. That work states: Related mother-child pairs showed slightly, non-significantly higher overlap than unrelated pairs.

This clonotype was sampled from a boy between 10 and 17 years old in good health. The chain uses TRBV7-8 and TRBJ2-7; 8 bases map to TRBD2. The sequenced sample consisted of blood. The CDR3 sequence: CASSLARGGGSYEQYF. The CDR3, as DNA: TGTGCCAGCAGCTTAGCACGTGGCGGGGGGTCCTACGAGCAGTACTTC.